The 19 T cell receptor beta chains in this list originate from one sample, sequenced in a study of blood T cell repertoires in COVID-19. Profiling relied on immunoSEQ multiplex PCR, and the TCRdb table lists in-frame clones only, not all of them. The sample yields a few hundred thousand clones, over 75% seen once. Sequenced: peripheral blood. All receptors derive from a man in his fifties or sixties with acute or convalescent COVID-19.

V gene TRBV5-6 combines with J gene TRBJ1-1; no clear D. Between the trimmed V and J ends, which lost 0 bases and 10 bases, there was a span of 16 bases. There are 14 residues in the CDR3. In germline, CDR1 is SGHDT, CDR2 YYEEEE. CDR3 loop: CASSLASEGSRAFF. The CDR3, as DNA: TGTGCCAGCAGCTTGGCCTCCGAGGGAAGCAGAGCTTTCTTT.

The chain uses TRBV6-5 and TRBJ2-1; 7 bases match TRBD1. The CDR3 runs to 12 residues. The germline gives CDR1 MNHEY, CDR2 SVGAGI. Trimming took 11 bases from V and 3 from J; bases not matched to a gene: 4. CDR3: CACGTDYNEQFF. For the CDR3, the DNA is TGTGCCTGTGGGACAGACTACAATGAGCAGTTCTTC.

The chain couples TRBV5-1 to TRBJ2-1; 10 bases match TRBD2. V shed 4 bases and J 0 bases; nucleotides not matched to a gene: 4. CDR1 is SGHRS, CDR2 YFSETQ, per germline. The CDR3 loop spans 16 amino acids. This CDR3 is CASSVLAGSSYNEQFF. In nucleotides, the CDR3 is TGCGCCAGCAGCGTACTAGCGGGAAGCTCCTACAATGAGCAGTTCTTC.

This rearrangement joins TRBV27 to TRBJ1-5; perhaps TRBD1 as D (6 bases). The V end lost 5 bases, the J end lost 0 bases, and 17 bases lay between the germline ends. The CDR3 spans 17 residues. Germline CDR1 reads MNHEY; CDR2 reads SMNVEV (reference sequence). The CDR3 nucleotides read TGTGCCAGCAGTCCTATCCCGGGACACTATAGCAATCAGCCCCAGCATTTT. It encodes CASSPIPGHYSNQPQHF.

The chain employs TRBV6-5 and TRBJ2-5; D unresolved. Germline V gives CDR1 MNHEY, CDR2 SVGAGI. Between the trimmed V and J ends, which lost 6 bases and 1 base, there was a span of 9 bases. This CDR3 spans 13 amino acids. CDR3 sequence: CASRNTAQETQYF. Here the CDR3 DNA reads TGTGCCAGCAGAAACACCGCCCAAGAGACCCAGTACTTC.

The J gene is TRBJ2-7, the V gene TRBV11-2; 7 positions agree with TRBD1. Germline V gives CDR1 SGHAT, CDR2 FQNNGV. With V trimmed by 5 bases and J by 3 bases, 7 bases remained unmatched. The CDR3 is 14 amino acids. In DNA, the CDR3 is TGTGCCAGCAGCCTTACGACAGGGTTCTACGAGCAGTACTTC. Protein: CASSLTTGFYEQYF.

Points on this clone: Other nucleotide sequences from this sample produce the same CDR3. The rearrangement links TRBV5-1 to TRBJ1-2, with a tentative D call TRBD1 (5 bases). Trimming took 0 bases from V and 6 from J, leaving 12 bases between them. Per the germline V gene, CDR1 is SGHRS and CDR2 is YFSETQ. The CDR3 runs 14 residues. The CDR3 coding sequence is TGCGCCAGCAGCTTGGGTACCGGAGGGGATGGCTACACCTTC. Translating it yields CASSLGTGGDGYTF.

The chain carries TRBV2 and TRBJ1-2, with unresolved D. This CDR3 comprises 12 residues. The germline V gene encodes CDR1 SNHLY and CDR2 FYNNEI. V lost 2 bases to trimming and J lost 8 bases, with 9 bases between them. CDR3: CASSESEGGYTF. The CDR3 nucleotides read TGTGCCAGCAGTGAATCCGAGGGCGGCTACACCTTC.

This clone was detected only once. The rearrangement uses TRBV18 and TRBJ2-7; TRBD1 might be the D (6 bases). V was shortened by 2 bases and J by 0 bases, with 14 bases between the two germline ends. The CDR3 is made up of 16 amino acids. Germline V gives CDR1 KGHSH, CDR2 LQKENI. DNA for the CDR3: TGTGCCAGCTCACCAGAAACGGGCAGGGGCTCCTACGAGCAGTACTTC. This translates into CASSPETGRGSYEQYF.

The chain is built from TRBV7-3 and TRBJ1-1; possibly TRBD1 for D (6 bases). V shed 5 bases and J shed 7 bases, with 14 bases lying between them. Germline CDR1 reads SGHTA; CDR2 reads FQGTGA. CDR3 size: 13 residues. As DNA, the CDR3 is TGTGCCAGCAGCCCACACAGGGACGGTGAAGCTTTCTTT. This encodes CASSPHRDGEAFF. Filled out from reference TRBV7-3 and TRBJ1-1, the complete variable domain reads GAGVSQTPSNKVTEKGKYVELRCDPISGHTALYWYRQSLGQGPEFLIYFQGTGAADDSGLPNDRFFAVRPEGSVSTLKIQRTERGDSAVYLCASSPHRDGEAFFGQGTRLTVV.

The CDR3 sequence: CASSQDRGDQPQHF. In DNA form, the CDR3 reads TGTGCCAGCAGTCAGGACAGGGGGGATCAGCCCCAGCATTTT. The chain uses TRBV7-8 and TRBJ1-5, with TRBD1 matching 10 bases. Per germline, CDR1 SGHVS and CDR2 FQNEAQ. V shed 6 bases, J shed 5 bases, and the junction held 4 bases outside the gene matches. The CDR3 covers 14 residues.

The chain links TRBV6-5 to TRBJ1-5, with 12 bases identical to TRBD1. The CDR3 spans 15 residues. The junction had 5 bases not matched to a gene; V was cut back by 7 bases and J by 4 bases. CDR1 and CDR2 from the germline V gene are MNHEY and SVGAGI. The chain's CDR3 is CASTGTGGFNQPQHF. Here the CDR3 DNA reads TGTGCCAGCACCGGGACAGGGGGCTTTAATCAGCCCCAGCATTTT.

In its sample, this clone was seen once. The chain employs TRBV27 and TRBJ1-5; D may be TRBD1 (6 bases). V was clipped by 6 bases and J by 0 bases, with 9 bases between them. This CDR3 is 14 amino acids long. CDR1 is MNHEY, CDR2 SMNVEV, per germline (reference sequence). DNA for the CDR3: TGTGCCAGCAGGGACAGTTATAGCAATCAGCCCCAGCATTTT. Translated: CASRDSYSNQPQHF.

The rearrangement joins TRBV5-8 to TRBJ2-5, with 13 bases matching TRBD2. Germline CDR1 and CDR2: SGHTS and YDEGEE. Unmatched junction bases numbered 7, after V lost 3 bases and J lost 5 bases. CDR3 length: 16 residues. Written as DNA, the CDR3 is TGTGCCAGCAGCTCAGGACTAGCGGGGGTTGGGGAGACCCAGTACTTC. Its protein product is CASSSGLAGVGETQYF.

The gene calls are TRBV30 and TRBJ1-2, with 11 bases that match TRBD1. With V trimmed by 4 bases and J by 4 bases, 5 bases remained unmatched. The CDR3 is 14 amino acids. CDR1 is GTSNPN, CDR2 SVGIG, per germline (reference sequence). The CDR3 loop is CAWTAGTGGYGYTF. In DNA form, the CDR3 reads TGTGCCTGGACTGCCGGGACAGGGGGCTATGGCTACACCTTC.

The chain links TRBV19 to TRBJ2-7; tentatively, D is TRBD2 (5 bases). Trimming took 3 bases from V and 10 from J, leaving 16 bases between them. Germline V gene sequence: CDR1 LNHDA, CDR2 SQIVND (reference sequence). CDR3 length: 13 residues. The CDR3 loop reads CASSINEGSGQYF. The CDR3 bases are TGTGCCAGTAGTATTAACGAGGGATCGGGACAGTACTTC.

The chain combines TRBV25-1 with TRBJ2-2; D is unclear. There are 14 residues in the CDR3. Trimming pared 2 bases from V and 4 bases from J, leaving 8 bases between. Germline CDR1 is MGHDK and CDR2 is SYGVNS. In DNA form, the CDR3 reads TGTGCCAGCAGTGAACCAAGCACCACCGGGGAGCTGTTTTTT. This encodes CASSEPSTTGELFF.

The chain uses TRBV7-3 and TRBJ1-1; D is perhaps TRBD1 (5 bases). The CDR3 length is 15 residues. Trimming shortened V by 3 bases and J by 5 bases, and 16 bases separated the two germline ends. Germline CDR1 and CDR2: SGHTA and FQGTGA. Here the CDR3 DNA reads TGTGCCAGCAGCTTGGCGGCGGGGCCGGAGACTGAAGCTTTCTTT. This sequence encodes CASSLAAGPETEAFF.

The chain couples TRBV11-2 to TRBJ1-1; D uncertain. Trimming took off 0 bases at V and 1 base at J, with 6 bases between the two ends. The germline gives CDR1 SGHAT, CDR2 FQNNGV. The CDR3 extends over 14 amino acids. CDR3: CASSLEHKNTEAFF. CDR3 bases: TGTGCCAGCAGCTTAGAACACAAGAACACTGAAGCTTTCTTT. Based on the CDR3 plus reference TRBV11-2 and TRBJ1-1, the full variable domain is EAGVAQSPRYKIIEKRQSVAFWCNPISGHATLYWYQQILGQGPKLLIQFQNNGVVDDSQLPKDRFSAERLKGVDSTLKIQPAKLEDSAVYLCASSLEHKNTEAFFGQGTRLTVV.